These 32 T cell receptor beta chains were sequenced from one sample in a study of T cells in Graves' hyperthyroidism and ophthalmopathy. It was RNA transcripts that yielded the amplified TCR beta CDR3 regions. A set of HTBI primers served as the primers for a first-round RT-PCR of the TCR CDR3. MiXCR, applied by TCRdb to the multiplex PCR reads, yields one record per CDR3 protein. The top ten clones hold 25% to 30% of a sample with around 540,000 distinct CDR3 sequences, more than 15% of them seen once. The sequenced sample was blood. These receptor sequences come from a young woman with Graves' ophthalmopathy.

In its sample, this clonotype was seen many times. CDR3 in DNA: TGCGCCAGCAGCTCGACAGGGGCGAAGGGAAACACCATATATTTT. Residues: CASSSTGAKGNTIYF. The chain combines TRBV5-1 with TRBJ1-3, with 8 bases matching TRBD1. The germline CDR1 and CDR2 sequences are SGHRS and YFSETQ. The CDR3 contains 15 residues. Trimming took 3 bases from V and 4 from J; bases not matched to a gene: 6.

At least ten counts were recorded for this clonotype. This sequence joins TRBV20-1 and TRBJ2-3; 8 bases are a match to TRBD1. With 4 bases clipped from V and 9 bases from J, the junction kept 9 bases outside the gene matches. The germline CDR1 and CDR2 sequences are DFQATT and SNEGSKA (reference sequence). The CDR3 runs to 13 residues. The CDR3 loop reads CSAIGQGRLTQYF. The CDR3 nucleotides are TGCAGTGCTATTGGACAGGGTCGGTTGACGCAGTATTTT.

This clonotype was seen a few times. The rearrangement uses TRBV7-9 and TRBJ2-1; 7 bases match TRBD1. V dropped 5 bases and J dropped 7; count of bases not matched to a gene: 11. CDR1 and CDR2 from the germline V gene are SEHNR and FQNEAQ (reference sequence). CDR3 length: 15 amino acids. The CDR3 reads CASSPNRGLRNEQFF. CDR3 coding DNA: TGTGCCAGCAGCCCCAACAGGGGCCTGAGGAATGAGCAGTTCTTC.

This rearrangement joins TRBV6-1 to TRBJ1-1; 8 bases fit TRBD1. The CDR3 has 15 amino acids. Germline CDR1 reads MNHNS; CDR2 reads SASEGT. J gave up 4 bases and V 6 bases, and 10 bases lay outside the gene matches. The CDR3 reads CASSSWTGMGTEAFF. In DNA form, the CDR3 reads TGTGCCAGCAGCTCTTGGACAGGGATGGGCACTGAAGCTTTCTTT.

This clonotype was observed at least ten times. This sequence joins TRBV11-3 and TRBJ2-3; 12 nucleotides line up with TRBD2. V gave up 0 bases and J gave up 4 bases; unmatched junction bases: 5. The CDR3 is 17 amino acids. The germline CDR1 and CDR2 sequences are SGHNT and YENEEA. The CDR3 nucleotides read TGTGCCAGCAGCTTAGATTCCAGACTAGCGGGAGCAGATACGCAGTATTTT. This encodes CASSLDSRLAGADTQYF.

This chain connects TRBV7-2 to TRBJ2-2, with D possibly being TRBD2 (6 bases). CDR1 SGHTA and CDR2 FQGNSA come from the germline V gene. V lost 5 bases and J 6 bases, leaving 13 bases between the germline ends. CDR3 length equals 14 residues. This chain's CDR3 is CASSPTWGAGELFF. The CDR3, as DNA: TGTGCCAGCAGCCCTACCTGGGGGGCCGGGGAGCTGTTTTTT.

The sample holds many counts of this clonotype. The chain combines TRBV7-9 with TRBJ1-1; 8 bases map to TRBD1. CDR1 is SEHNR and CDR2 is FQNEAQ in the germline V gene (reference sequence). V lost 1 base to trimming and J lost 2 bases; unmatched junction nucleotides: 12. This CDR3 is built from 18 residues. CDR3 residues: CASSLGGQGAVRNTEAFF. The DNA of the CDR3 is TGTGCCAGCAGCTTAGGTGGACAGGGAGCGGTTCGAAACACTGAAGCTTTCTTT.

The chain carries TRBV4-1 and TRBJ2-1; 10 positions match TRBD2. Looked up from germline, CDR1 is MGHRA and CDR2 is YSYEKL. The CDR3 is 15 amino acids. J was trimmed by 10 bases and V by 4 bases; bases with no gene match: 10. Here the CDR3 DNA reads TGCGCCAGCAGCCCACCCGAGCGGGAGGGCCGCGAGCAGTTCTTC. It codes for CASSPPEREGREQFF.

This clonotype was seen many times. The chain recombines TRBV30 with TRBJ1-1, with D uncertain. CDR1 is GTSNPN and CDR2 is SVGIG in the germline V gene (reference sequence). This CDR3 is built from 14 residues. Trimming cost V 3 bases and J 6 bases, with 17 bases left between them. CDR3 sequence (DNA): TGTGCCTGGAGCAATCCGGGTGGGGAGCCTGAAGCTTTCTTT. Residues: CAWSNPGGEPEAFF.

In DNA form, the CDR3 reads TGTGCCAGCTCACCCTTACCCCTACCGACAAAGAACACTGAAGCTTTCTTT. This encodes CASSPLPLPTKNTEAFF. The V call is TRBV18, the J call TRBJ1-1, with D unresolved. Germline V gene lookup returns CDR1 KGHSH and CDR2 LQKENI. CDR3 length: 17 residues. The ends were cut back, 3 bases at V and 1 base at J, with 18 bases in the middle.

This clonotype has a handful of counts. The chain recombines TRBV9 with TRBJ2-2, with 8 bases that match TRBD2. Germline V gene sequence: CDR1 SGDLS, CDR2 YYNGEE. CDR3 size: 17 residues. J lost 2 bases, V lost 0 bases, and 6 bases had no gene match. The CDR3 reads CASSVVRGGTNTGELFF. The CDR3 DNA follows: TGTGCCAGCAGCGTAGTACGGGGGGGAACTAACACCGGGGAGCTGTTTTTT.

The chain is built from TRBV5-1 and TRBJ2-2; 9 bases line up with TRBD2. Germline CDR1 is SGHRS and CDR2 is YFSETQ. CDR3 length: 17 amino acids. Losses at the gene ends were 1 base for V and 6 bases for J; bases not matched to a gene: 10. The CDR3 is CASSLLAAAGGAGELFF. In nucleotides, the CDR3 is TGCGCCAGCAGCTTGTTAGCGGCAGCGGGAGGCGCCGGGGAGCTGTTTTTT.

At least ten counts were recorded for this clonotype. This chain connects TRBV19 to TRBJ1-1; weak D call: TRBD1 (6 bases). There are 17 residues in the CDR3. The germline V gene has CDR1 LNHDA and CDR2 SQIVND (reference sequence). With 5 bases removed from V and 0 bases from J, the gap between germline ends came to 19 bases. The CDR3 sequence is CASSDTGRVSLNTEAFF. Written as DNA, the CDR3 is TGTGCCAGTAGTGACACAGGGAGGGTAAGCTTGAACACTGAAGCTTTCTTT.

Ten or more counts support this clonotype. The chain is built from TRBV3-1 and TRBJ1-6; 8 bases map to TRBD1. The junction had 13 bases not matched to a gene; V was cut back by 2 bases and J by 10 bases. This CDR3 comprises 17 residues. Germline lookup yields CDR1 LGHDT and CDR2 YNNKEL (reference sequence). The CDR3 region is CASSQSSGAGGLSPLHF. The CDR3 nucleotides read TGTGCCAGCAGCCAATCTTCAGGCGCAGGGGGCTTGTCACCCCTCCACTTT.

This rearrangement joins TRBV7-2 to TRBJ2-7; 8 nucleotides agree with TRBD1. The CDR3 sequence is 15 residues long. Losses at the gene ends were 0 bases for V and 3 bases for J; bases not matched to a gene: 4. The germline V gene has CDR1 SGHTA and CDR2 FQGNSA. The CDR3 DNA reads TGTGCCAGCAGCTTAGCGCCACAGGGGGTCTACGAGCAGTACTTC. Amino acid sequence: CASSLAPQGVYEQYF.

The CDR3 reads CASNADLSSYEQYF. CDR3 sequence (DNA): TGTGCCAGCAACGCCGACTTGAGCTCCTACGAGCAGTACTTC. V gene TRBV9 combines with J gene TRBJ2-7; D remains ambiguous. The V end was cut by 6 bases, the J end by 0 bases, with 13 bases between. Germline values: CDR1 SGDLS, CDR2 YYNGEE. The CDR3 has 14 residues.

This clonotype was counted at least ten times. J is TRBJ2-1 and V is TRBV3-1; 7 nucleotides agree with TRBD1. In germline, CDR1 is LGHDT, CDR2 YNNKEL (reference sequence). The CDR3 consists of 15 residues. With 1 base clipped from V and 3 bases from J, the junction kept 3 bases outside the gene matches. CDR3 coding DNA: TGTGCCAGCAGCCAAGCGGCAGGGGGCTACAATGAGCAGTTCTTC. This gives the protein CASSQAAGGYNEQFF.

There are many counts of this clonotype. This chain uses TRBV3-1 with TRBJ2-7, with 8 bases aligning to TRBD2. The length of the CDR3 is 13 residues. Germline V lookup: CDR1 LGHDT, CDR2 YNNKEL (reference sequence). V was pared by 4 bases and J by 5 bases, with 4 bases of the junction left unmatched. CDR3 amino acids: CASSPGLVDEQYF. The CDR3 DNA follows: TGTGCCAGCAGCCCGGGACTAGTCGACGAGCAGTACTTC.

V gene TRBV30 combines with J gene TRBJ2-7; 11 bases line up with TRBD2. Germline assignment: CDR1 GTSNPN and CDR2 SVGIG (reference sequence). Trimming at V came to 5 bases and at J to 3 bases, leaving 3 bases not matched to a gene. CDR3 length equals 13 residues. Here the CDR3 DNA reads TGTGCCTGGGGGACTAGCGGAATCTACGAGCAGTACTTC. This sequence encodes CAWGTSGIYEQYF.

There are many counts of this clonotype. The CDR3 loop is CAWTRSAYEQYF. For the CDR3, the DNA is TGTGCCTGGACGCGCTCCGCCTACGAGCAGTACTTC. This chain links TRBV30 with TRBJ2-7; D is unclear. With 4 bases removed from V and 2 bases from J, the gap between germline ends came to 9 bases. The CDR3 spans 12 residues. CDR1 is GTSNPN, CDR2 SVGIG, per germline (reference sequence).

This clonotype was counted at least ten times. This rearrangement joins TRBV11-2 to TRBJ2-7; 8 bases line up with TRBD2. Unmatched junction bases numbered 3, after V lost 1 base and J lost 4 bases. The CDR3 loop spans 14 amino acids. Germline V CDR1 and CDR2: SGHAT, FQNNGV. As DNA, the CDR3 is TGTGCCAGCAGCTTAGTAGCTAGCGGGTACGAGCAGTACTTC. This gives the protein CASSLVASGYEQYF.

This clonotype has a handful of counts. Mismatch with germline at one junction end may stem from a read error. The J gene is TRBJ2-3, the V gene TRBV7-7, with 9 bases lining up with TRBD2. CDR3 size: 18 residues. CDR1 is SSHAT and CDR2 is FNYEAQ in the germline V gene (reference sequence). In nucleotides, the CDR3 is TGTGCTAGCAGCGTAACCCCCCCGGGACTAGCAGGCACAGATACGCAGTATTTT. Protein product: CASSVTPPGLAGTDTQYF.

This clonotype was counted a few times. This rearrangement joins TRBV4-3 to TRBJ2-1; 9 bases align to TRBD1. J lost 6 bases, V lost 1 base, and 13 bases had no gene match. This CDR3 has 18 amino acids. Germline CDR1 is LGHNA and CDR2 is YSLEER. The CDR3 DNA sequence: TGCGCCAGCAGCCAAGGTCTAGGCGGGACAGGGTACTCCAATGAGCAGTTCTTC. This translates into CASSQGLGGTGYSNEQFF.

This clonotype was found many times. One junction end disagrees with the germline gene, perhaps due to a read error. The CDR3 nucleotides are TGTGCTAGCAGCTTAGGAATCGGGAAGTACAATGAGCAGTTCTTC. Translating gives CASSLGIGKYNEQFF. The gene calls are TRBV7-7 and TRBJ2-1; tentative D call: TRBD2 (5 bases). Looked up from germline, CDR1 is SSHAT and CDR2 is FNYEAQ (reference sequence). This CDR3 contains 15 residues.

The chain uses TRBV7-9 and TRBJ2-5; tentatively, D is TRBD1 (5 bases). This CDR3 is built from 14 residues. CDR1 and CDR2 (germline): SEHNR, FQNEAQ (reference sequence). Between the trimmed V and J ends, which lost 1 base and 4 bases, there was a span of 10 bases. CDR3 sequence reads: CASSLVGVLETQYF. CDR3 DNA: TGTGCCAGCAGCTTAGTAGGGGTCCTAGAGACCCAGTACTTC.

This clonotype was seen a few times. The rearrangement uses TRBV20-1 and TRBJ2-7; D is ambiguous. Trimming left V 1 base short and J 2 bases short, with 12 bases between. The CDR3 loop spans 14 amino acids. The germline V gene encodes CDR1 DFQATT and CDR2 SNEGSKA (reference sequence). This CDR3 reads CSARGLSLAYEQYF. In DNA form, the CDR3 reads TGCAGTGCTAGAGGTCTCTCCTTGGCCTACGAGCAGTACTTC.

V and J are TRBV6-6 and TRBJ2-7; perhaps TRBD2 as D (5 bases). The CDR3 runs 16 residues. Germline CDR1 is MNHNY and CDR2 is SVGAGI (reference sequence). The V and J ends lost 2 bases and 0 bases respectively, with 14 bases between them. The DNA of the CDR3 is TGTGCCAGCAGTTACCGGGGAGCTGGCCTCTCCTACGAGCAGTACTTC. Translated: CASSYRGAGLSYEQYF.

This clonotype has a count of ten or more. As DNA, the CDR3 is TGTGCCAGCAGTTACGCCGACAGGGGGATTTACACTGAAGCTTTCTTT. Protein: CASSYADRGIYTEAFF. The J gene is TRBJ1-1, the V gene TRBV6-2 or TRBV6-3, with 9 bases fitting TRBD1. Per germline, CDR1 MNHEY and CDR2 SVGEGT. Trimming took 2 bases from V and 3 from J; bases not matched to a gene: 7. The CDR3 sequence is 16 residues long.

The chain links TRBV6-2 or TRBV6-3 to TRBJ1-2; unclear D gene. With 5 bases removed from V and 2 bases from J, the gap between germline ends came to 12 bases. This CDR3 spans 14 amino acids. CDR1 and CDR2 from the germline V gene are MNHEY and SVGEGT. CDR3 residues: CASSRRRGNYGYTF. For the CDR3, the DNA is TGTGCCAGCAGTAGAAGGCGAGGAAACTATGGCTACACCTTC.

The rearrangement links TRBV11-3 to TRBJ2-2, with D hard to call. Germline lookup yields CDR1 SGHNT and CDR2 YENEEA. The CDR3 runs 15 residues. The V gene lost 3 bases and the J gene lost 6 bases, with 14 bases spanning the gap. CDR3 bases: TGTGCCAGCAGCTTGGGCGGAGCCTTATCCGGGGAGCTGTTTTTT. This codes for CASSLGGALSGELFF. Filled out from reference TRBV11-3 and TRBJ2-2, the complete variable domain reads EAGVVQSPRYKIIEKKQPVAFWCNPISGHNTLYWYLQNLGQGPELLIRYENEEAVDDSQLPKDRFSAERLKGVDSTLKIQPAELGDSAVYLCASSLGGALSGELFFGEGSRLTVL.

The table lists this clonotype with many counts. The gene calls are TRBV6-2 or TRBV6-3 and TRBJ1-1, with D unresolved. From germline, CDR1 is MNHEY and CDR2 SVGEGT. This CDR3 has 14 amino acids. V shed 0 bases and J shed 5 bases, with 10 bases lying between them. CDR3 residues: CASSYSMSGTEAFF. CDR3 DNA sequence: TGTGCCAGCAGTTACTCAATGTCGGGGACTGAAGCTTTCTTT.

This clonotype showed up many times. This chain uses TRBV2 with TRBJ1-6; a possible D gene is TRBD1 (5 bases). Germline values: CDR1 SNHLY, CDR2 FYNNEI. The CDR3 has 14 residues. V was clipped by 3 bases and J by 7 bases, with 10 bases between them. The CDR3 region has the DNA TGTGCCAGCAGTGACAGGGAGGGGAATTCACCCCTCCACTTT. It codes for CASSDREGNSPLHF.